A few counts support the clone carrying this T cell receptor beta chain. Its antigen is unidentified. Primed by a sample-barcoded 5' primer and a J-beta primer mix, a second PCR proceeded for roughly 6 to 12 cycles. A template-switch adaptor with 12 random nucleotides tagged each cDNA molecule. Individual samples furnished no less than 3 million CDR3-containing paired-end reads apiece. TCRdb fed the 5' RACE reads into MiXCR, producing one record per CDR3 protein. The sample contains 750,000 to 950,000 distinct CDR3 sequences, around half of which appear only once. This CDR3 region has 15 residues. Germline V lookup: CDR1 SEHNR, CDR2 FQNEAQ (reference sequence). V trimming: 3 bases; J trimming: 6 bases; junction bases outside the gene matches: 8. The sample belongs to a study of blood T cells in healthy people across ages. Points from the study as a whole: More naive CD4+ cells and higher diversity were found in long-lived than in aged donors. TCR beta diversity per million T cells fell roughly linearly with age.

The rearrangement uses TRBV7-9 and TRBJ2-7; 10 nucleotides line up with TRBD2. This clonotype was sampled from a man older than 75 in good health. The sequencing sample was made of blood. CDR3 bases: TGTGCCAGCAGCTTTTATCTAGCGGGAGACTCCGAGCAGTACTTC. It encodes CASSFYLAGDSEQYF. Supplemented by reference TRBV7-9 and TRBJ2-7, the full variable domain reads DTGVSQNPRHKITKRGQNVTFRCDPISEHNRLYWYRQTLGQGPEFLTYFQNEAQLEKSRLLSDRFSAERPKGSFSTLEIQRTEQGDSAMYLCASSFYLAGDSEQYFGPGTRLTVT.